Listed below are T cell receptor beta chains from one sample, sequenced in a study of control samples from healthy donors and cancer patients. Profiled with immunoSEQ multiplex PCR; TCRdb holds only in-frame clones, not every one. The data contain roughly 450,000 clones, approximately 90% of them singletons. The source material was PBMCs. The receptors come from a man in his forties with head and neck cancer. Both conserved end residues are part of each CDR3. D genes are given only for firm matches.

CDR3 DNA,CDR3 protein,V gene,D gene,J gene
TGTGCCAGCATGGGGCTCTGGTCACCCCTCCACTTT,CASMGLWSPLHF,TRBV2,NA,TRBJ1-6
TGTGCCAGCAGCTGGGCCAGGGGGGGGATATACAATGAGCAGTTCTTC,CASSWARGGIYNEQFF,TRBV7-2,NA,TRBJ2-1
TGTGCCAGCAAAATGGACAGGAGGTACGAGCAGTACTTC,CASKMDRRYEQYF,TRBV28,TRBD1,TRBJ2-7
TGTGCCAGTAGATCACCTAATCAGCCCCAGCATTTT,CASRSPNQPQHF,TRBV19,NA,TRBJ1-5
TGTGCCAGCAGCCTGGGACTGGGGCACAATCAGCCCCAGCATTTT,CASSLGLGHNQPQHF,TRBV7-8,NA,TRBJ1-5
TGTGCCTGGAGTGTACTAGCGGGGGTGACCGGGGAGCTGTTTTTT,CAWSVLAGVTGELFF,TRBV30,TRBD2,TRBJ2-2
TGTGCTAGTGGTCGTCCGGGAAGCGAAAAACTGTTTTTT,CASGRPGSEKLFF,TRBV12-5,NA,TRBJ1-4
TGTGCCAGCAGCTTGGCTTCGGGGTCGGGATTTGAAGCTTTCTTT,CASSLASGSGFEAFF,TRBV5-5,NA,TRBJ1-1
TGCGCCAGCAGCCATAGTCATGCGGCGGGGGGTCATACAGATACGCAGTATTTT,CASSHSHAAGGHTDTQYF,TRBV4-3,TRBD2,TRBJ2-3
TGTGCCAGCAGCGCACAGGGGGACCTCGCCGCGCGGTACTTC,CASSAQGDLAARYF,TRBV9,TRBD1,TRBJ2-7
TGTGCCAGCAGCACGACAGGGAACAATTCACCCCTCCACTTT,CASSTTGNNSPLHF,TRBV7-6,TRBD1,TRBJ1-6
TGTGCCAGCACCCCCCGTCCCCCGCTCCGGGGGACCGGGGAGCTGTTTTTT,CASTPRPPLRGTGELFF,TRBV27,NA,TRBJ2-2